The 16 T cell receptor beta chains listed next were all sequenced from one sample in a study of Graves' ophthalmopathy and Graves' hyperthyroidism (dated by TCRdb to the late 2010s). The instrument given in TCRdb is Illumina HiSeq 2000. For repertoire sequencing, TCR beta CDR3 regions were amplified from RNA transcripts. The first round was an RT-PCR using HTBI primers with the Qiagen OneStep RT-PCR kit, and this first round was followed by a second-round multiplex PCR, then size selection and purification. TCRdb ran its own pipeline on the public reads, namely fastp trimming at Q25 and MiXCR clone calling, and kept in-frame beta chains. Rows with one shared CDR3 protein collapse into an entry with the most common genes and DNA. This sample is represented by about 700,000 distinct CDR3 sequences; about two fifths of them were singletons. The ten top clones hold 3% to 3.5% of the sample. Sequencing input: peripheral blood. These receptors originate from an adult man with Graves' ophthalmopathy.

The CDR3 protein is CASRPLAPRSYEQYF. In DNA form, the CDR3 reads TGCGCCAGCAGGCCACTAGCTCCCCGGTCCTACGAGCAGTACTTC. The V call is TRBV5-1, the J call TRBJ2-7; D may be TRBD2 (6 bases). V lost 5 bases, J lost 1 base, and 16 bases lay in between. The CDR3 length is 15 residues. Germline CDR1 reads SGHRS; CDR2 reads YFSETQ.

Details on this clonotype: This may be a read error, as it is one base from a much larger clone. CDR3 region: CAGRKSLLEPQHF. The DNA of the CDR3 is TGTGCCGGTAGAAAGTCATTACTGGAGCCCCAGCATTTT. This chain joins TRBV19 and TRBJ1-5, with no clear D. The CDR3 contains 13 residues. The germline V gene encodes CDR1 LNHDA and CDR2 SQIVND (reference sequence).

This clonotype has at least ten counts. The chain links TRBV9 to TRBJ2-5; TRBD2 might be the D (5 bases). The V gene lost 0 bases and the J gene lost 1 base, with 10 bases spanning the gap. CDR1 and CDR2 from the germline V gene are SGDLS and YYNGEE. The CDR3 covers 15 residues. The CDR3 protein is CASSVDQRPQETQYF. The DNA for the CDR3 is TGTGCCAGCAGCGTAGACCAGCGGCCCCAAGAGACCCAGTACTTC.

The chain employs TRBV6-6 and TRBJ2-7, with D possibly being TRBD1 or TRBD2 (5 bases each). This CDR3 region has 17 residues. The germline gives CDR1 MNHNY, CDR2 SVGAGI (reference sequence). V was shortened by 2 bases and J by 2 bases, with 19 bases between the two germline ends. The DNA for the CDR3 is TGTGCCAGCAGTTACCCGTTGTGGGGGTTGGTCCCCTACGAGCAGTACTTC. This encodes CASSYPLWGLVPYEQYF.

This chain uses TRBV14 with TRBJ2-7; TRBD2 matches 8 bases. V dropped 4 bases and J dropped 1; count of bases not matched to a gene: 12. The germline CDR1 and CDR2 sequences are SGHDN and FVKESK. This CDR3 comprises 17 residues. The CDR3 DNA follows: TGTGCCAGCAGCCCATTACCAGGGACTAGTTTTTCCTACGAGCAGTACTTC. Protein sequence: CASSPLPGTSFSYEQYF.

V gene TRBV7-9 combines with J gene TRBJ1-2, with a tentative D call TRBD1 (5 bases). The CDR3 loop spans 15 amino acids. Germline values: CDR1 SEHNR, CDR2 FQNEAQ (reference sequence). V was trimmed by 5 bases and J by 4 bases, leaving 17 bases between them. The DNA of the CDR3 is TGTGCCAGCAGCCAACAAGAGGGACGGCGCTATGGCTACACCTTC. It is translated as CASSQQEGRRYGYTF.

This clonotype has at least ten counts. The chain has TRBV24-1 and TRBJ2-5, with 7 bases that match TRBD2. The V gene's germline CDR1 is KGHDR and CDR2 SFDVKD. This CDR3 is 11 amino acids long. After removal of 10 bases from V and 5 bases from J, the junction contained 3 bases not matched to a gene. CDR3 sequence reads: CATRGGETQYF. The CDR3 region has the DNA TGTGCCACGCGGGGAGGGGAGACCCAGTACTTC.

The chain employs TRBV20-1 and TRBJ1-5; tentatively, D is TRBD1 (5 bases). This CDR3 has 14 residues. Trimming took off 3 bases at V and 11 bases at J, with 20 bases between the two ends. CDR1 and CDR2 from the germline V gene are DFQATT and SNEGSKA (reference sequence). CDR3: CSASGGSTGETQHF. The CDR3 DNA reads TGCAGTGCTAGTGGGGGGTCCACAGGAGAGACCCAGCATTTT.

This chain links TRBV2 with TRBJ1-2; 9 nucleotides match TRBD1. The CDR3 totals 14 residues. Germline V CDR1 and CDR2: SNHLY, FYNNEI. With 6 bases clipped from V and 8 bases from J, the junction kept 10 bases outside the gene matches. The CDR3 DNA is TGTGCCAGCAGCCTGTCTCCGGGGACAGGGGGCTACACCTTC. Translating it yields CASSLSPGTGGYTF. Full variable domain (remainder filled in from reference TRBV2 and TRBJ1-2): EPEVTQTPSHQVTQMGQEVILRCVPISNHLYFYWYRQILGQKVEFLVSFYNNEISEKSEIFDDQFSVERPDGSNFTLKIRSTKLEDSAMYFCASSLSPGTGGYTFGSGTRLTVV.

This clonotype was detected only a few times. The chain is built from TRBV7-2 and TRBJ2-2, with 8 bases identical to TRBD2. Trimming removed 4 bases from V and 3 bases from J; junction bases left unmatched: 10. Germline CDR1 is SGHTA and CDR2 is FQGNSA. This CDR3 contains 17 residues. CDR3 in DNA: TGTGCCAGCAGCTCCTTCCTCGGGGGGGGCTACACCGGGGAGCTGTTTTTT. Amino acid sequence: CASSSFLGGGYTGELFF.

This clonotype was found many times. The V and J genes are TRBV12-3 or TRBV12-4 and TRBJ2-7; D gene uncertain. The CDR3 consists of 14 residues. Trimming shortened V by 6 bases and J by 0 bases, and 12 bases separated the two germline ends. The CDR3 coding sequence is TGTGCCAGCAGCCCTGGTCTTTCCTCCTACGAGCAGTACTTC. Translation gives CASSPGLSSYEQYF.

This clonotype occurred many times. This rearrangement joins TRBV14 to TRBJ2-7; 7 positions match TRBD2. Germline CDR1 reads SGHDN; CDR2 reads FVKESK. CDR3 length: 13 residues. J lost 7 bases, V lost 4 bases, and 7 bases had no gene match. The CDR3: CASSLEWGGEQYF. CDR3 bases: TGTGCCAGCAGCCTCGAATGGGGGGGTGAGCAGTACTTC.

The table lists this clonotype with a few counts. The V and J genes are TRBV12-3 or TRBV12-4 and TRBJ1-3, with D possibly being TRBD1 (5 bases). Trimming removed 6 bases from V and 0 bases from J, with 12 bases in between. The CDR3 is made up of 15 amino acids. The CDR3 nucleotides read TGTGCCAGCAGCTACGACAGTTTCTCTGGAAACACCATATATTTT. It translates to CASSYDSFSGNTIYF.

On this clonotype itself: A much larger clone is a single base away; this may be a read error. The rearrangement uses TRBV12-3 or TRBV12-4 and TRBJ1-5; D might be TRBD1 (5 bases). The length of the CDR3 is 13 residues. V shed 8 bases and J shed 5 bases, with 13 bases lying between them. The CDR3 loop is CASADDSYQPQHF. The CDR3 DNA reads as TGTGCCAGCGCCGATGACAGTTATCAGCCCCAGCATTTT.

This clonotype has a handful of counts. This sequence joins TRBV20-1 and TRBJ2-3, with unresolved D. CDR3 length: 11 amino acids. Germline CDR1 is DFQATT and CDR2 is SNEGSKA (reference sequence). V lost 1 base and J lost 1, with 0 bases in between. This CDR3 is CSARGTDTQYF. Here the CDR3 DNA reads TGCAGTGCTAGAGGCACAGATACGCAGTATTTT.

Many counts were recorded for this clonotype. The chain links TRBV5-1 to TRBJ1-6, with D possibly matching TRBD1 (6 bases). Germline V gene data show CDR1 as SGHRS and CDR2 as YFSETQ. This CDR3 comprises 13 residues. The ends were cut back, 4 bases at V and 17 bases at J, with 19 bases in the middle. CDR3 DNA sequence: TGCGCCAGCAGCGACTCCAGGGGCCTCGTGGTCCACTTT. Translation gives CASSDSRGLVVHF. The full variable domain, with the rest looked up from reference TRBV5-1 and TRBJ1-6, is KAGVTQTPRYLIKTRGQQVTLSCSPISGHRSVSWYQQTPGQGLQFLFEYFSETQRNKGNFPGRFSGRQFSNSRSEMNVSTLELGDSALYLCASSDSRGLVVHFGNGTRLTVT.